This T cell receptor (beta chain) was documented in a study of blood T cell repertoires in COVID-19. Cohorts were based on clinical histories the participants reported. This CDR3 has 13 residues. The V gene lost 1 base and the J gene lost 7 bases, with 9 bases spanning the gap. Generated by immunoSEQ multiplex PCR, the TCRdb table keeps only in-frame clones and is missing some. The sample lists 200,000 to 250,000 clones; more than 80% were seen once. The TCR sequence derives from a middle-aged man who had been exposed to COVID-19. The sequencing sample was made of PBMCs or T cells enriched from blood (not recorded which). This chain links TRBV12-3 or TRBV12-4 with TRBJ2-3, with D unclear. The CDR3, as DNA: TGTGCCAGCAGTTTAGTGGCCAGTTATACGCAGTATTTT. Translated, it gives CASSLVASYTQYF.